These T cell receptor beta chains were read from a single sample in a study of blood T cell repertoires in COVID-19. The data were produced by immunoSEQ multiplex PCR, yet TCRdb's version contains in-frame clones alone and is incomplete. The data hold approximately 75,000 clones, with over 65% observed a single time. Sequencing was performed on peripheral blood. Every receptor here comes from an elderly woman with acute or convalescent COVID-19. The CDR3 runs from the conserved cysteine through the conserved F or W.

>TRBJ2-7|TRBV2
CASSPGTGGRGEQYF
>TRBJ2-3|TRBV5-1
CASSGGGSTDTQYF
>TRBJ2-1|TRBV6-5
CASSYSRGGNEQFF
>TRBJ2-7|TRBV19
CASRMSHTGLAGRGGEQYF
>TRBJ1-2|TRBV25-1
CASSEYYWGDQDYGYTF
>TRBJ1-1|TRBV20-1
CSASPGGGEAFF
>TRBJ2-2|TRBV2
CASMREALSTGELFF
>TRBJ1-1|TRBV9
CASSVGRGRTEAFF
>TRBJ1-1|TRBV5-5
CASSRGQGNTEAFF
>TRBJ2-7|TRBV24-1
CATSGRGYNEQYF
>TRBJ1-5|TRBV30
CAWSQRGQGLGNQPQHF
>TRBJ1-5|TRBV30
CAWRDRGLYQPQHF
>TRBJ1-4|TRBV5-6
CASGGQGRLNEKLFF
>TRBJ1-5|TRBV24-1
CATSDSTGSDNQPQHF
>TRBJ2-1|TRBV5-6
CASSPSLAGGSRSYNEQFF
>TRBJ1-6|TRBV5-1
CASRPSDDRDNSPLHF
>TRBJ1-2|TRBV15
CATSTPGTGKGGGYTF
>TRBJ1-2|TRBV4-1
CASSQAGQGNYGYTF
>TRBJ2-1|TRBV5-1
CASSLGQDYNEQFF
>TRBJ1-4|TRBV4-1
CASSQDYWEGAANEKLFF
>TRBJ1-1|TRBV29-1
CSVCKNSNTEAFF
>TRBJ2-6|TRBV3-1/TRBV3-2
CASSPSGSGANVLTF
>TRBJ1-1|TRBV6-5
CASTESLMNTEAFF
>TRBJ2-1|TRBV7-8
CASRGSYNEQFF
>TRBJ1-1|TRBV7-6
CASSLALGGQNTEAFF
>TRBJ2-1|TRBV5-1
CASSLRTVSTEQFF
>TRBJ2-7|TRBV29-1
CSVEDSGQGFSYEQYF
>TRBJ2-3|TRBV11-1
CASSYGQGEADTQYF
>TRBJ2-7|TRBV6-5
CASSREGAAYEQYF
>TRBJ1-1|TRBV6-1
CASSEVANTEAFF
>TRBJ2-3|TRBV19
CASSTRDSGDTQYF
>TRBJ1-1|TRBV19
CASGRNRESTEAFF
>TRBJ2-2|TRBV6-1
CASSEGLRTGELFF
>TRBJ2-7|TRBV6-4
CASSESGFGGNYEQYF